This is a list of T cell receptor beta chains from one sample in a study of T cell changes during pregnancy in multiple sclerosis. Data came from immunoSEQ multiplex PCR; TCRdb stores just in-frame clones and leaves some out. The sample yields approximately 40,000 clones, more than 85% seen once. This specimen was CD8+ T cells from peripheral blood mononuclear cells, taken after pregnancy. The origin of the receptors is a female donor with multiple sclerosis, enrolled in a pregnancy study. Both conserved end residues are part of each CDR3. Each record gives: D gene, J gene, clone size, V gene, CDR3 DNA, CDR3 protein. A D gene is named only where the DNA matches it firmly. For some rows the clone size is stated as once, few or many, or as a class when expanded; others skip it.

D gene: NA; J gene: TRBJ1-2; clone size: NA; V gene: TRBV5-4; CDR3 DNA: TGTGCCAGCAGCTCCCGCCGGGACGGGAGAAGCTATGGCTACACCTTC; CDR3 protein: CASSSRRDGRSYGYTF
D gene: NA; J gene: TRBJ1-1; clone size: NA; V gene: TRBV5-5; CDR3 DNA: TGTGCCAGCTATACACCGGGACTGGCGAACACTGAAGCTTTCTTT; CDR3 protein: CASYTPGLANTEAFF
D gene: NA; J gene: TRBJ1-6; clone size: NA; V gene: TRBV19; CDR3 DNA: TGTGCCAGTAGAGGAGGGGATTCACCCCTCCACTTT; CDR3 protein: CASRGGDSPLHF
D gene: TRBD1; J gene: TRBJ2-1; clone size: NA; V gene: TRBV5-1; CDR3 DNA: TGCGCCAGCAGCTTGGTCGGGACAGGGGGCTTAAATGAGCAGTTCTTC; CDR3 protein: CASSLVGTGGLNEQFF
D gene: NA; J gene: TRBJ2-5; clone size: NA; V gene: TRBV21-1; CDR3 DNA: TGTGCCAGCAGCATCCATCCCCGGGACAGGGGCGAGGATGAGACCCAGTACTTC; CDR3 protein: CASSIHPRDRGEDETQYF
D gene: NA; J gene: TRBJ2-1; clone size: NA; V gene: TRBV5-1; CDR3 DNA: TGCGCCAGCAGCTTGGGGCCATACAACAATGAGCAGTTCTTC; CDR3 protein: CASSLGPYNNEQFF
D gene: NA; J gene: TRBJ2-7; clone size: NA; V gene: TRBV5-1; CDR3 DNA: TGCGCCAGCAGCTTGTCTTGGACAGCGTTGGATGAGCAGTACTTC; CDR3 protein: CASSLSWTALDEQYF
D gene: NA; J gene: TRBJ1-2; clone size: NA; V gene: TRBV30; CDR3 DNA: TGTGCCTGGAGTGTGGAGGACCTCAGAGGAGCTTATGGCTACACCTTC; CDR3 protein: CAWSVEDLRGAYGYTF
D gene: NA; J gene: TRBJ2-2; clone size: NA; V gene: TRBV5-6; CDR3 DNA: TGTGCCAGCAGCTTGGTTGCAGGGGCGGTCGGGGAGCTGTTTTTT; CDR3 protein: CASSLVAGAVGELFF
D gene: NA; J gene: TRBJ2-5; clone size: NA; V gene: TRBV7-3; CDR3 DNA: TGTGCCAGCAGCGTAGTGGGAGGGGGGGCCCAAGAGACCCAGTACTTC; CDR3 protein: CASSVVGGGAQETQYF
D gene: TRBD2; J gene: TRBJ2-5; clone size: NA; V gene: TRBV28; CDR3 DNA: TGTGCCAGCAGTAAGGGACTAGCGGCCCAGTACTTC; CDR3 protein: CASSKGLAAQYF
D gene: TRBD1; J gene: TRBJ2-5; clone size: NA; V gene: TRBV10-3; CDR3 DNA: TGTGCCATCAGTGACCCTAGTAAAGACAGGGATACCCAAGAGACCCAGTACTTC; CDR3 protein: CAISDPSKDRDTQETQYF
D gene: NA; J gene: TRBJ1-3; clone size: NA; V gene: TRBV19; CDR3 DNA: TGTGCCAGTACGGCGTCAGGCTCTGGAAACACCATATATTTT; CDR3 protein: CASTASGSGNTIYF
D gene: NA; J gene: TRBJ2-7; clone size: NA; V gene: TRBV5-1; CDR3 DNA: TGCGCCAGCAGCTTGGGGAGGAGTTACGAGCAGTACTTC; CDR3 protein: CASSLGRSYEQYF
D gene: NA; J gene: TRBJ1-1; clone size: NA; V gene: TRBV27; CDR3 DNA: TGTGCCAGCAGTCGGGGGTCCACGGGGGGTGCTGAAGCTTTCTTT; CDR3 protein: CASSRGSTGGAEAFF
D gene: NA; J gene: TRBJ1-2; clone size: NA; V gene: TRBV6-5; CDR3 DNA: TGTGCCAGCAGTTACTCGAACAGCCCCTACACCTTC; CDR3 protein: CASSYSNSPYTF
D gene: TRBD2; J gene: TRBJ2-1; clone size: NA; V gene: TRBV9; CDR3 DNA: TGTGCCAGCAGCGGTAGCGGGAGGGGTAATGAGCAGTTCTTC; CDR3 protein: CASSGSGRGNEQFF
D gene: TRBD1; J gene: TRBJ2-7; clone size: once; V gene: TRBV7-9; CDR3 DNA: TGTGCCAGCAGCCCCGGGACAGGGGGATACGAGCAGTACTTC; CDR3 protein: CASSPGTGGYEQYF
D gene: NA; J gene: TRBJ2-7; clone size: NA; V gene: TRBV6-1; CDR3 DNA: TGTGCCAGCAGTGAACCCACAAGAACCTACGAGCAGTACTTC; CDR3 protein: CASSEPTRTYEQYF
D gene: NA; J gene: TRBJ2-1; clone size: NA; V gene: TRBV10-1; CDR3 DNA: TGCGCCAGCAGTGAGTCGGGCAGGGCCAATGAGCAGTTCTTC; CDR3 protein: CASSESGRANEQFF
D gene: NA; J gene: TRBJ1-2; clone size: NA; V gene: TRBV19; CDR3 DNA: TGTGCCAGTAGCCCGCGGGGGAATCCGGCGGTCTATGGCTACACCTTC; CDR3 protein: CASSPRGNPAVYGYTF
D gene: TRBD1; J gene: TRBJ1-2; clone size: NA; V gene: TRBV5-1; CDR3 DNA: TGCGCCAGCAGCTTGGGACAGGGGGCACGGAGCGGCTACACCTTC; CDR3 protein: CASSLGQGARSGYTF
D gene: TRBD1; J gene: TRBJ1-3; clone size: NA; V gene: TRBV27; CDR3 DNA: TGTGCCAGCGGTGAGGGGGCCTGGAACACCATATATTTT; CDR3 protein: CASGEGAWNTIYF
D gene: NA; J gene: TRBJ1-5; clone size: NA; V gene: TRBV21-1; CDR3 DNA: TGTGCCAGCAGCAAAGCGCAAGTTTCAGGGGGCAAGAAGCCCCAGCATTTT; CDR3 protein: CASSKAQVSGGKKPQHF
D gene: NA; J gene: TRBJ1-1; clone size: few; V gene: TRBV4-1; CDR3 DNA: TGCGCCAGCAGCCAAGAGATCCCAGGGGCCATGAACACTGAAGCTTTCTTT; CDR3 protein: CASSQEIPGAMNTEAFF
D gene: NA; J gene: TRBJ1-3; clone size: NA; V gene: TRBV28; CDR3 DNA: TGTGCCAGCAGAGCCGGGACACCGTTCTCTGGAAACACCATATATTTT; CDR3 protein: CASRAGTPFSGNTIYF
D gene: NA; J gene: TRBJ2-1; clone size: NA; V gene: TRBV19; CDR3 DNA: TGTGCCAGTAGTATAGCGGGACTCTCCTACAATGAGCAGTTCTTC; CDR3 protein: CASSIAGLSYNEQFF
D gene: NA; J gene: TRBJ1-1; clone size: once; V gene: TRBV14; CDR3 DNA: TGTGCCAGCAGCCAATTTGGGCGCACTGAAGCTTTCTTT; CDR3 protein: CASSQFGRTEAFF
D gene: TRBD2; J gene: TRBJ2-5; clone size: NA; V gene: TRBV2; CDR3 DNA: TGTGCCACGGGCACTAGCGGGGGGGCCGGGGAGACCCAGTACTTC; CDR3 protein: CATGTSGGAGETQYF
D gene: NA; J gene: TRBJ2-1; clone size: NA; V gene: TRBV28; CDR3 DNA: TGTGCCAGCACCCTTGAGGTACTGAGCTCCTACAATGAGCAGTTCTTC; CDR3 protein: CASTLEVLSSYNEQFF
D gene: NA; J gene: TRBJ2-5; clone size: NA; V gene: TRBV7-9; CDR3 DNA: TGTGCCAGCAGCTTATCCCCCGGACTCCAAGAGACCCAGTACTTC; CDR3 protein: CASSLSPGLQETQYF
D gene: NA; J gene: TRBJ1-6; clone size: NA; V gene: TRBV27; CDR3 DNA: TGTGCCAGCAGACAGCACGATAATTCACCCCTCCACTTT; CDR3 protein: CASRQHDNSPLHF
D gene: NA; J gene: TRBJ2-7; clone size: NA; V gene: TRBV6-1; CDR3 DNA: TGTGCCAGCAGTGAAGACGTAGGTGGACGGGGCTACGAGCAGTACTTC; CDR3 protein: CASSEDVGGRGYEQYF
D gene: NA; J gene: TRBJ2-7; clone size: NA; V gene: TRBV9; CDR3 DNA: TGTGCCAGCAGCTTAAGGGGGGGCTACGAGCAGTACTTC; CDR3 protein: CASSLRGGYEQYF
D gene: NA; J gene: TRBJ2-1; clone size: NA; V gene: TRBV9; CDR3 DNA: TGTGCCAGTGGGGGAGGCGGCGGGTACAATGAGCAGTTCTTC; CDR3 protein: CASGGGGGYNEQFF
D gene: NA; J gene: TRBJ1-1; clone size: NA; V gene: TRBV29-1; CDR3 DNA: TGCAGCGTTGAAACAGGGTGGACTGAAGCTTTCTTT; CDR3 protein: CSVETGWTEAFF
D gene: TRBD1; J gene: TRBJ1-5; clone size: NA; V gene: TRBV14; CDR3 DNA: TGTGCCAGCAGGACAGGGGGCAGGGGCAATCAGCCCCAGCATTTT; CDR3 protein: CASRTGGRGNQPQHF
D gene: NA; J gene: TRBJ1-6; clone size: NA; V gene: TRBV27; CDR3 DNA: TGTGCCAGCAGTTTATACTGGAGCTCCTATAATTCACCCCTCCACTTT; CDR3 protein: CASSLYWSSYNSPLHF
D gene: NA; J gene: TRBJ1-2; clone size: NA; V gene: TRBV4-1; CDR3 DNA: TGCGCCAGCAGCCAAGAATGGACGGGGGGCCGGAATGGCTACACCTTC; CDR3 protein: CASSQEWTGGRNGYTF
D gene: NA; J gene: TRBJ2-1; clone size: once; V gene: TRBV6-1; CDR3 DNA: TGTGCCAGCAGTGAGGAAGGGGGCAATGAGCAGTTCTTC; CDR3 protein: CASSEEGGNEQFF
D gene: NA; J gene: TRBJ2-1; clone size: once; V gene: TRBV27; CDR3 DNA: TGTGCCAGCAGTGTCCTCTGGGCCAATGAGCAGTTCTTC; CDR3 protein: CASSVLWANEQFF
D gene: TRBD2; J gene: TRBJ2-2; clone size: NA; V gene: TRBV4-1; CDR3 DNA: TGCGCCAGCAGCCAAACCGGGACTAGCGGGGGGTCGAACACCGGGGAGCTGTTTTTT; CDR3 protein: CASSQTGTSGGSNTGELFF
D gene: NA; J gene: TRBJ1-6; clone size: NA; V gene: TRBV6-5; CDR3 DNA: TGTGCCAGCAGTTACTCCCGGGGTTCACCCCTCCACTTT; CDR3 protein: CASSYSRGSPLHF
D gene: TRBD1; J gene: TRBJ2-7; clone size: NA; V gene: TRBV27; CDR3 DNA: TGTGCCAGCAGTTGGGATCCGGGACAGGGGTACGAGCAGTACTTC; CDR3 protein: CASSWDPGQGYEQYF
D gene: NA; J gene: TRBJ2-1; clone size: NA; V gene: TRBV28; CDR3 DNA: TGTGCCAGCAGTTTGGCCAATACAAGGGGGAAGTACTCCTACAATGAGCAGTTCTTC; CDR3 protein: CASSLANTRGKYSYNEQFF